The 18 T cell receptor beta chains below all came from one sample that was sequenced in a study of post-analysis software for immune sequencing data. The antigens these receptors bind are not known. Findings and caveats of the study: The five TRBV segments detected at higher frequency in patients than in controls included TRBV5-6, TRBV5-1 and TRBV20-1.

The authors incorporated unique molecular identifiers into the TCR beta cDNA libraries. TCRdb re-called the PCR reads through MiXCR, storing one row per CDR3 protein. The sample shows over 700,000 distinct CDR3 sequences, roughly 27% of them seen only once. Sequencing was done on a sample of blood. The receptors here all came from a girl aged 10-17 years with multiple sclerosis.

This chain joins TRBV6-6 and TRBJ1-5; no clear D gene. V lost 6 bases, J lost 0 bases, and 6 bases lay in between. The germline CDR1 and CDR2 sequences are MNHNY and SVGAGI (reference sequence). CDR3 length: 13 residues. The CDR3 loop is CASRRNSNQPQHF. The CDR3 coding sequence is TGTGCCAGCAGACGTAATAGCAATCAGCCCCAGCATTTT.

This chain joins TRBV29-1 and TRBJ2-3, with 9 positions matching TRBD2. The CDR3 length is 18 residues. Germline-derived CDR1 and CDR2 are SQVTM and ANQGSEA. Unmatched junction bases numbered 21, after V lost 6 bases and J lost 5 bases. The CDR3 spells CSVKTALGREGPLDTQYF. The CDR3 DNA sequence: TGCAGCGTCAAAACCGCCTTGGGGCGGGAGGGCCCGTTAGATACGCAGTATTTT.

Concerning this clonotype: A much larger clone differs from this one at a single base, so this may be a read error. The chain couples TRBV5-1 to TRBJ2-1; 8 positions agree with TRBD1. The DNA end is a closer match to TRBJ2-7, so the J assignment may be wrong. The CDR3 has 14 residues. Germline CDR1 is SGHRS and CDR2 is YFSETQ. CDR3 DNA sequence: TGCGCCAGCAGCTTGCACAGGGGGGCAGATGAGCAGTACTTC. Its translation is CASSLHRGADEQYF.

This clonotype was counted between two and nine times. The V call is TRBV10-3, the J call TRBJ2-4, with 7 bases matching TRBD1. CDR1 and CDR2 from the germline V gene are ENHRY and SYGVKD. Trimming removed 5 bases from V and 0 bases from J; junction bases left unmatched: 1. The CDR3 is made up of 14 amino acids. The CDR3 DNA is TGTGCCATCAGTAACAGGGGAGCCAAAAACATTCAGTACTTC. Amino acid sequence: CAISNRGAKNIQYF.

This clonotype occurred a few times. The genes are TRBV7-8 and TRBJ2-6, with 9 positions matching TRBD1. V dropped 5 bases and J dropped 0; count of bases not matched to a gene: 8. Germline V gene data show CDR1 as SGHVS and CDR2 as FQNEAQ. The CDR3 loop spans 18 amino acids. In nucleotides, the CDR3 is TGTGCCAGCAGCGCGGGGGACAGGGTTCTCTCTGGGGCCAACGTCCTGACTTTC. This encodes CASSAGDRVLSGANVLTF.

The rearrangement links TRBV7-8 to TRBJ2-5; weak D call: TRBD1 (6 bases). Germline-derived CDR1 and CDR2 are SGHVS and FQNEAQ. CDR3 length: 15 residues. V gave up 2 bases and J gave up 2 bases, with 12 bases separating them. CDR3 DNA: TGTGCCAGCAGCTTACTGACAGGCGCTCAAGAGACCCAGTACTTC. Its translation: CASSLLTGAQETQYF.

This chain links TRBV7-8 with TRBJ2-3, with TRBD1 matching over 10 bases. This CDR3 is built from 19 residues. The germline gives CDR1 SGHVS, CDR2 FQNEAQ. With 1 base clipped from V and 0 bases from J, the junction kept 10 bases outside the gene matches. DNA for the CDR3: TGTGCCAGCAGCTTAGTTAACTCCGGGACAGGGGCTAGCACAGATACGCAGTATTTT. Translated: CASSLVNSGTGASTDTQYF.

The chain employs TRBV2 and TRBJ2-5, with D possibly TRBD2 on 6 matching bases. The J call is in doubt because the DNA end fits TRBJ2-7 better. CDR1 and CDR2 from the germline V gene are SNHLY and FYNNEI. The length of the CDR3 is 14 residues. The CDR3 region has the DNA TGTGCCAGCAGTGAAAAAAAAGCGGGCCTCGAGCAGTACTTC. It codes for CASSEKKAGLEQYF.

This clonotype was found many times. An end of the junction does not agree with germline; a read error may underlie this. This rearrangement joins TRBV5-1 to TRBJ2-5; no clear D. Germline values: CDR1 SGHRS, CDR2 YFSETQ. This CDR3 spans 11 amino acids. CDR3 sequence (DNA): TGTGCCAGCAGCTCCCAAGAGACCCAGTACTTC. It codes for CASSSQETQYF.

Remarks on this clonotype: This may be a read error, as it is one base from a much larger clone. The conserved closing phenylalanine or tryptophan is absent in this CDR3, likely reflecting a read error. The chain carries TRBV4-3 and TRBJ2-5; a weak D match, TRBD2 (5 bases). The closer fit of TRBJ2-7 to the DNA end suggests the J call may be wrong. The germline CDR1 and CDR2 sequences are LGHNA and YSLEER. The CDR3 covers 13 residues. CDR3 coding DNA: TGCGCCAGCAGCCCGTCGCGGACTTACGAGCAGTACTGC. It translates to CASSPSRTYEQYC.

This clonotype has just a few counts. The chain carries TRBV27 and TRBJ2-3; 8 bases align to TRBD1. CDR1 and CDR2 (germline): MNHEY, SMNVEV (reference sequence). CDR3 length equals 15 residues. The V and J ends lost 3 bases and 6 bases, in that order; junction bases with no gene match: 8. Written as DNA, the CDR3 is TGTGCCAGCAGTTTGTCGACAGGGGTTCACGATACGCAGTATTTT. Encoded protein: CASSLSTGVHDTQYF.

As concerns this clonotype: A much larger clone differs from this one at a single base, so this may be a read error. The rearrangement uses TRBV20-1 and TRBJ2-5, with D possibly matching TRBD2 (6 bases). This CDR3 region has 13 residues. In germline, CDR1 is DFQATT, CDR2 SNEGSKA (reference sequence). Here the CDR3 reads CSATGGIGETQDF. CDR3 in DNA: TGCAGTGCTACCGGCGGGATAGGAGAGACCCAGGACTTC.

This clonotype was picked up a small number of times. The chain uses TRBV5-1 and TRBJ1-6; a weak D match, TRBD1 (5 bases). The V gene lost 3 bases and the J gene lost 0 bases, with 19 bases spanning the gap. Germline CDR1 and CDR2: SGHRS and YFSETQ. The CDR3 length is 19 residues. The CDR3 DNA reads TGCGCCAGCAGCTGGGGGGATAGTTGGGCGAGCTCCTATAATTCACCCCTCCACTTT. Translation gives CASSWGDSWASSYNSPLHF.

The J gene is TRBJ2-1, the V gene TRBV5-1; unclear D gene. V dropped 2 bases and J dropped 6 bases, with 12 bases sitting between them. Germline V lookup: CDR1 SGHRS, CDR2 YFSETQ. This CDR3 region has 14 residues. CDR3 sequence: CASSLEQYRNEQFF. The CDR3 coding sequence is TGCGCCAGCAGCTTAGAACAGTACCGCAATGAGCAGTTCTTC.

This clonotype was picked up a small number of times. V gene TRBV5-1 combines with J gene TRBJ2-5; D not resolved. CDR1 is SGHRS, CDR2 YFSETQ, per germline. The CDR3 covers 15 residues. V shed 1 base and J shed 2 bases, with 12 bases lying between them. The CDR3 region has the DNA TGCGCCAGCAGCTTGTACCAGCAGATACAAGAGACCCAGTACTTC. This sequence encodes CASSLYQQIQETQYF.

The gene calls are TRBV29-1 and TRBJ2-1; TRBD2 is a possible D gene (7 bases). Germline CDR1 SQVTM, CDR2 ANQGSEA. Trimming took off 3 bases at V and 7 bases at J, with 19 bases between the two ends. The CDR3 extends over 15 amino acids. CDR3 coding DNA: TGCAGCGTTGAGGGGGGGGCAGGGTCTAGTAATGAGCAGTTCTTC. Translating it yields CSVEGGAGSSNEQFF.

The chain links TRBV4-3 to TRBJ1-5; no clear D. The CDR3 is 15 amino acids. V gave up 3 bases and J gave up 0 bases, with 9 bases separating them. Germline V gene data show CDR1 as LGHNA and CDR2 as YSLEER. CDR3 amino acids: CASSQEPSSNQPQHF. As DNA, the CDR3 is TGCGCCAGCAGCCAGGAACCAAGTAGCAATCAGCCCCAGCATTTT.

The chain combines TRBV27 with TRBJ2-1, with D perhaps matching TRBD1 (6 bases). The CDR3 contains 13 residues. CDR1 is MNHEY and CDR2 is SMNVEV in the germline V gene (reference sequence). The V end was cut by 5 bases, the J end by 9 bases, with 14 bases between. The CDR3 sequence is CASSRSDRFEQFF. The CDR3, as DNA: TGTGCCAGCAGTCGCTCAGACAGGTTTGAGCAGTTCTTC.